The 8 T cell receptor beta chains below come from one sample, sequenced in a study of blood T cell repertoires in COVID-19. Using immunoSEQ multiplex PCR, the repertoire was profiled, and TCRdb retains in-frame clones only, with some absent. The table includes approximately 120,000 clones, more than 70% detected once. Sequencing was carried out using peripheral blood. Receptors were obtained from a human donor in a cohort sampled during active COVID-19.

This clone was seen only once. V and J are TRBV28 and TRBJ2-4, with D maybe TRBD2 (5 bases). The CDR3 runs 14 residues. Germline loops: CDR1 MDHEN, CDR2 SYDVKM. The V end was cut by 6 bases, the J end by 3 bases, with 12 bases between. The CDR3 nucleotides are TGTGCCAGCAGGCAGTCCGGGGACAAAAACATTCAGTACTTC. Amino acids: CASRQSGDKNIQYF.

The chain employs TRBV5-1 and TRBJ2-7; TRBD1 aligns across 7 bases. CDR1 and CDR2 from the germline V gene are SGHRS and YFSETQ. V trimming: 2 bases; J trimming: 3 bases; junction bases outside the gene matches: 14. There are 17 residues in the CDR3. CDR3 DNA sequence: TGCGCCAGCAGCTTAATAGGGGGCCAAGACGGATTCTACGAGCAGTACTTC. It encodes CASSLIGGQDGFYEQYF.

This clone showed up just once. J is TRBJ2-1 and V is TRBV2, with D possibly matching TRBD1 (6 bases). With 4 bases removed from V and 5 bases from J, the gap between germline ends came to 18 bases. CDR3 length: 16 residues. CDR1 and CDR2 (germline): SNHLY, FYNNEI. The CDR3 sequence is CASSGTQGGWNNEQFF. CDR3 sequence (DNA): TGTGCCAGCAGTGGAACACAGGGTGGGTGGAACAATGAGCAGTTCTTC. Supplemented by reference TRBV2 and TRBJ2-1, the full variable domain reads EPEVTQTPSHQVTQMGQEVILRCVPISNHLYFYWYRQILGQKVEFLVSFYNNEISEKSEIFDDQFSVERPDGSNFTLKIRSTKLEDSAMYFCASSGTQGGWNNEQFFGPGTRLTVL.

The chain carries TRBV7-2 and TRBJ2-1; the D gene is possibly TRBD2 (5 bases). This CDR3 comprises 15 residues. The ends were cut back, 5 bases at V and 2 bases at J, with 13 bases in the middle. The germline V gene has CDR1 SGHTA and CDR2 FQGNSA. The CDR3 sequence: CASSAPPRAYNEQFF. DNA of the CDR3: TGTGCCAGCAGCGCCCCTCCGCGGGCCTACAATGAGCAGTTCTTC.

The rearrangement uses TRBV30 and TRBJ2-5, with TRBD1 identical over 8 bases. Per germline, CDR1 GTSNPN and CDR2 SVGIG (reference sequence). The CDR3 covers 13 residues. Trimming took 5 bases from V and 3 from J; bases not matched to a gene: 5. CDR3 region: CAWAGGVEETQYF. The CDR3 DNA is TGTGCCTGGGCAGGGGGCGTGGAAGAGACCCAGTACTTC.

The V and J genes are TRBV28 and TRBJ1-3, with 7 bases aligning to TRBD1. This CDR3 region has 14 residues. Germline trimming cut 6 bases from V and 3 bases from J; bases unmatched to any gene: 5. CDR1 is MDHEN, CDR2 SYDVKM, per germline. The CDR3 DNA reads TGTGCCAGCAGACAGGGGCTAGGTGGAAACACCATATATTTT. This encodes CASRQGLGGNTIYF.

The chain combines TRBV4-3 with TRBJ1-1; no reliable D call. In germline, CDR1 is LGHNA, CDR2 YSLEER. Between the trimmed V and J ends, which lost 4 bases and 3 bases, there was a span of 9 bases. The CDR3 covers 13 residues. CDR3 sequence reads: CASSRRGDTEAFF. In nucleotides, the CDR3 is TGCGCCAGCAGCCGTAGAGGTGACACTGAAGCTTTCTTT.

The rearrangement joins TRBV7-3 to TRBJ1-1, with D hard to call. From germline, CDR1 is SGHTA and CDR2 FQGTGA. V was pared by 5 bases and J by 5 bases, with 21 bases between. This CDR3 is built from 16 residues. CDR3 in DNA: TGTGCCAGCAGCCCCCTAGGTGGGCGGGGAGAGACTGAAGCTTTCTTT. Protein product: CASSPLGGRGETEAFF.